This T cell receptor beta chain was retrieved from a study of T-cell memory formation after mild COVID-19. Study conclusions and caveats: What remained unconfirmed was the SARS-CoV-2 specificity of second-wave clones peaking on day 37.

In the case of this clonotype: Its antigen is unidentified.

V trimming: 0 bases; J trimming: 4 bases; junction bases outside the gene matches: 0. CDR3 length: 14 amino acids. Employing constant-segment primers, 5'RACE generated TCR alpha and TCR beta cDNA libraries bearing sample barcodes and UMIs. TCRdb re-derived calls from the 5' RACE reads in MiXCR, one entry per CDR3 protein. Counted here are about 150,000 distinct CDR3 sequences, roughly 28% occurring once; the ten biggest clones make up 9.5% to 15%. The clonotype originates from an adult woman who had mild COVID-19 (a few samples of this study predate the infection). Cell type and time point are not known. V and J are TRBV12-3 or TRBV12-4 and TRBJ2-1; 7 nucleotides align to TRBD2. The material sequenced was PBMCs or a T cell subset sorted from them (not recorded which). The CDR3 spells CASSLAGGYNEQFF. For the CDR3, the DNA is TGTGCCAGCAGTTTAGCGGGGGGGTACAATGAGCAGTTCTTC.